These T cell receptor beta chains were read from a single sample in a study of blood T cell repertoires in COVID-19. The table came from immunoSEQ multiplex PCR; TCRdb's copy has only in-frame clones and leaves some out. Of about 280,000 clones listed, approximately 86% are singletons. The sample was peripheral blood. Source of these receptors: a man between 40 and 49 years old with active or convalescent COVID-19. CDR3s include the opening cysteine and the closing phenylalanine or tryptophan. The D gene is left open where the match is weak. The size entry is marked missing in some rows and otherwise reads once, few, many or a size class.

>TRBJ2-7|-|TRBV6-6|-
CASSPRDNSYEQYF
TGTGCCAGCAGTCCACGGGACAACTCCTACGAGCAGTACTTC
>TRBJ2-2|TRBD2|TRBV6-5|once
CASLAGGGTGELFF
TGTGCCAGTCTAGCGGGAGGGGGGACCGGGGAGCTGTTTTTT
>TRBJ2-7|TRBD2|TRBV15|-
CATSRAIGLAGGDSYEQYF
TGTGCCACCAGCAGAGCCATCGGTCTAGCGGGAGGGGACTCCTACGAGCAGTACTTC
>TRBJ1-1|-|TRBV19|-
CASRSGLGGVMNTEAFF
TGTGCCAGCAGATCAGGACTGGGAGGGGTCATGAACACTGAAGCTTTCTTT
>TRBJ1-2|-|TRBV28|few
CASSSSGENYGYTF
TGTGCCAGCAGCAGTAGCGGGGAAAACTATGGCTACACCTTC
>TRBJ1-2|TRBD1|TRBV6-5|few
CASRQGQGIYGYTF
TGTGCCAGCAGACAAGGACAGGGGATCTATGGCTACACCTTC
>TRBJ1-5|-|TRBV6-4|few
CASSEEPGGDQPQHF
TGTGCCAGCAGTGAAGAACCCGGAGGGGATCAGCCCCAGCATTTT
>TRBJ2-7|-|TRBV5-1|-
CASSLAQRYEQYF
TGCGCCAGCAGCTTGGCTCAGAGGTACGAGCAGTACTTC
>TRBJ2-5|-|TRBV27|few
CANLRGKETQYF
TGTGCCAACCTCAGAGGGAAAGAGACCCAGTACTTC
>TRBJ2-7|TRBD1|TRBV10-3|-
CAISEGTGYEQYF
TGTGCCATCAGTGAAGGGACAGGTTACGAGCAGTACTTC
>TRBJ2-3|TRBD2|TRBV11-2|-
CASSLGTSGELTDTQYF
TGTGCCAGCAGCTTAGGGACTAGCGGGGAGCTCACAGATACGCAGTATTTT
>TRBJ2-7|-|TRBV14|-
CASSQRLASTSYEQYF
TGTGCCAGCAGCCAACGGTTAGCGTCGACCTCCTACGAGCAGTACTTC